The 8 T cell receptor beta chains reported below all come from one sample, sequenced in a study of T cell repertoires in cytomegalovirus infection. The antigens of these receptors remain unknown. MiXCR, applied by TCRdb to the reads, yields one record per CDR3 protein. The sample has approximately 1,000,000 distinct CDR3 sequences; approximately 32% are singletons. The sample here was cultured CD8+ T cells from PBMCs, taken from culture after CMV antigen stimulation. The receptor source for this set is a human donor in good health (CMV status not recorded). Some clones in this sample may be carry-over from other donors' samples.

This clonotype was found a few times. V usage is TRBV15 and J usage is TRBJ2-3; D is possibly TRBD1 (5 bases). Trimming stripped 1 base from V and 2 bases from J, with 16 bases between. The CDR3 totals 17 residues. From germline, CDR1 is LNHNV and CDR2 YYDKDF (reference sequence). CDR3: CATSRVGSLGPTDTQYF. CDR3 bases: TGTGCCACCAGCAGAGTTGGATCCTTGGGGCCCACAGATACGCAGTATTTT. Based on the CDR3 plus reference TRBV15 and TRBJ2-3, the full variable domain is DAMVIQNPRYQVTQFGKPVTLSCSQTLNHNVMYWYQQKSSQAPKLLFHYYDKDFNNEADTPDNFQSRRPNTSFCFLDIRSPGLGDTAMYLCATSRVGSLGPTDTQYFGPGTRLTVL.

This clonotype was seen more than once but under ten times. This rearrangement joins TRBV11-3 to TRBJ1-1, with a weak D call TRBD1 (6 bases). Deletions cut 1 base from V and 4 bases from J, with 13 bases between. Germline assignment: CDR1 SGHNT and CDR2 YENEEA. The CDR3 runs to 15 residues. CDR3 sequence reads: CASSLGHRDPTEAFF. The CDR3 nucleotides read TGTGCCAGCAGCTTAGGACACAGGGATCCCACTGAAGCTTTCTTT.

This clonotype was seen only a few times. This sequence joins TRBV6-6 and TRBJ1-3; D is uncertain. The CDR3 is 16 amino acids. Deletions cut 3 bases from V and 2 bases from J, with 14 bases between. Germline V gives CDR1 MNHNY, CDR2 SVGAGI (reference sequence). CDR3 in DNA: TGTGCCAGCAGTTATAGACCCGGACGTACTGGAAACACCATATATTTT. Translating it yields CASSYRPGRTGNTIYF.

This chain links TRBV20-1 with TRBJ2-5; 8 nucleotides match TRBD2. CDR3 length equals 13 residues. V lost 5 bases and J lost 4; bases outside the gene matches: 6. The germline V gene encodes CDR1 DFQATT and CDR2 SNEGSKA (reference sequence). The CDR3 bases are TGCAGTGCTCCAGGACTAGCAGTAGAGACCCAGTACTTC. Its protein product is CSAPGLAVETQYF.

This clonotype was observed a few times. The chain has TRBV6-1 and TRBJ2-1; 10 nucleotides line up with TRBD2. V trimming: 7 bases; J trimming: 4 bases; junction bases outside the gene matches: 4. CDR3 size: 14 residues. CDR1 is MNHNS, CDR2 SASEGT, per germline. CDR3 residues: CASKTSGVYNEQFF. DNA of the CDR3: TGTGCCAGCAAAACTAGCGGGGTGTACAATGAGCAGTTCTTC.

The chain links TRBV13 to TRBJ1-1; D might be TRBD1 (5 bases). Germline V gene lookup returns CDR1 PRHDT and CDR2 FYEKMQ (reference sequence). The V gene lost 4 bases and the J gene lost 5 bases, with 23 bases spanning the gap. The CDR3 is 17 amino acids. The CDR3 here is CASSSSGPSLAGTEAFF. The CDR3 region has the DNA TGTGCCAGCAGCTCCTCGGGACCGTCCCTCGCAGGGACTGAAGCTTTCTTT.

This chain joins TRBV7-9 and TRBJ1-4, with D tentatively TRBD1 (5 bases). The V end lost 2 bases, the J end lost 6 bases, and 16 bases lay between the germline ends. From germline, CDR1 is SEHNR and CDR2 FQNEAQ (reference sequence). There are 16 residues in the CDR3. Here the CDR3 DNA reads TGTGCCAGCAGCTTACCTCCGGGTCGGGGGGATGAAAAACTGTTTTTT. Its translation is CASSLPPGRGDEKLFF.

This rearrangement joins TRBV7-6 to TRBJ2-3; D might be TRBD2 (7 bases). Germline V CDR1 and CDR2: SGHVS, FNYEAQ. This CDR3 has 16 residues. Trimming removed 4 bases at V and 0 bases at J, with 14 bases between. The CDR3 sequence is CASSSRGGESTDTQYF. DNA for the CDR3: TGTGCCAGCAGCTCAAGAGGGGGGGAGAGCACAGATACGCAGTATTTT.